These T cell receptor beta chains were read from a single sample in a study of T-cell reconstitution after alpha-beta-depleted transplantation in children. A single record per CDR3 protein comes from TCRdb applying MiXCR to the PCR reads. The profile covers fewer than 120,000 distinct CDR3 sequences, with around a tenth appearing a single time and around 8.5% taken by the ten largest. The source was PBMCs from the stem cell graft donor, collected from the stem cell graft. These receptors all come from a human donor who donated a stem cell graft to a child with acute lymphoblastic leukemia. Each CDR3 is given with its conserved first and last residue. Rows may omit the clone size; those that give it use once, few, many or a size class.

>TRBV9|many|TRBJ2-7
CASSGTGGSAYEQYF
>TRBV20-1|.|TRBJ2-1
CSARGLAGHNEQFF
>TRBV10-2|many|TRBJ2-6
CASSDLAGGEPGANVLTF
>TRBV9|many|TRBJ2-5
CASSVYRDRVETQYF
>TRBV11-2|many|TRBJ2-5
CASSPAGAETQYF
>TRBV12-3/TRBV12-4|many|TRBJ2-7
CASSPRSANYEQYF
>TRBV12-5|few|TRBJ2-2
CASGLEGAGAGELFF
>TRBV7-9|.|TRBJ2-5
CASSHDRGSQETQYF
>TRBV20-1|many|TRBJ1-2
CSARSYGYTF
>TRBV20-1|.|TRBJ2-1
CSAHPGGTGERDEQFF
>TRBV7-2|many|TRBJ1-5
CASSLWWDSNQPQHF
>TRBV9|many|TRBJ1-5
CASSPGQGRGQPQHF
>TRBV4-2|many|TRBJ2-7
CASSQVAGEGSYEQYF
>TRBV20-1|many|TRBJ2-7
CSARNLPGQSSYEQYF
>TRBV20-1|many|TRBJ2-7
CSASPGGSEQYF
>TRBV29-1|many|TRBJ2-7
CSVGDRGSEQYF
>TRBV25-1|many|TRBJ2-5
CATKGRIQETQYF
>TRBV24-1|many|TRBJ2-4
CATSDPDLAKNIQYF
>TRBV12-3/TRBV12-4|many|TRBJ2-3
CASSFPNGDSTDTQYF
>TRBV7-3|few|TRBJ2-3
CASSTGGPDTQYF
>TRBV10-3|many|TRBJ2-7
CAISEFDSYEQYF
>TRBV20-1|many|TRBJ2-5
CSAPGSGIQETQYF